This TCR beta chain was captured in a study of blood T cell repertoires in COVID-19. Libraries were prepared by immunoSEQ multiplex PCR; TCRdb keeps only in-frame clonotypes and omits some of them. The sample includes 150,000 or so clones, under 90% of them seen just once. The V end was cut by 4 bases, the J end by 6 bases, with 15 bases between. The CDR3 is 14 residues long. The germline gives CDR1 SGHRS, CDR2 YFSETQ. This clonotype was obtained from a man in his sixties who had recovered from COVID-19. The chain recombines TRBV5-1 with TRBJ2-3, with D tentatively TRBD2 (5 bases). Specimen: PBMCs or T cells enriched from blood (not recorded which). The CDR3 DNA reads TGCGCCAGCAGCCTAAGAGCGGTGCAGGATACGCAGTATTTT. This codes for CASSLRAVQDTQYF.